Detailed here is one T cell receptor (beta chain). The data are from a study of blood T cell repertoires in COVID-19. Study information: Acute and convalescent COVID-19 samples came from the United States, Italy and Spain.

V lost 7 bases to trimming and J lost 2 bases, with 18 bases between them. The CDR3 is 16 residues long. Germline V gene data show CDR1 as LNHNV and CDR2 as YYDKDF (reference sequence). TCRdb's table, derived via immunoSEQ multiplex PCR, lists solely in-frame clones and lacks some. The sample has 70,000 to 80,000 clones, more than 75% seen once. The source material was peripheral blood. The receptor's source is an elderly woman with acute or convalescent COVID-19. The chain recombines TRBV15 with TRBJ2-4; maybe TRBD2 (6 bases). The DNA for the CDR3 is TGTGCCACCACCGGAGGGCCGGGCTTCCCCAAAAACATTCAGTACTTC. The encoded protein is CATTGGPGFPKNIQYF.